These 4 T cell receptor beta chains were all obtained from the same sample, sequenced in a study of immune cell composition in non-small cell lung cancer. Measured with immunoSEQ multiplex PCR; TCRdb has only the in-frame clones, and not every one. The table includes roughly 16,000 clones, 75% to 85% detected once. Normal lung was taken at the farthest possible site, at least 3 cm from tumour. This sample was shared with a second study, whose subject was CD4 T cells in lung cancer.

The sequenced sample was non-adjacent lung tissue. All receptors come from a human donor with non-small cell lung cancer.

The V gene is TRBV10-3, the J gene TRBJ2-3; tentatively, D is TRBD2 (6 bases). V shed 4 bases and J shed 5 bases, with 13 bases lying between them. Germline CDR1 reads ENHRY; CDR2 reads SYGVKD. The length of the CDR3 is 14 residues. The CDR3 bases are TGTGCCATCAGTGTCACTAGCCCCCGAGATACGCAGTATTTT. The encoded protein is CAISVTSPRDTQYF.

This clone appeared a few times. The V call is TRBV6-1, the J call TRBJ2-5; 11 positions match TRBD2. Germline CDR1 is MNHNS and CDR2 is SASEGT. V shed 3 bases and J 4 bases; nucleotides not matched to a gene: 7. This CDR3 region has 16 residues. CDR3 sequence: CASSEVLAGGRETQYF. The CDR3 coding sequence is TGTGCCAGCAGTGAGGTCCTAGCGGGGGGACGAGAGACCCAGTACTTC.

This rearrangement joins TRBV19 to TRBJ1-5; a weak D match, TRBD1 (6 bases). The CDR3 consists of 15 residues. The V gene's germline CDR1 is LNHDA and CDR2 SQIVND (reference sequence). V was cut by 8 bases and J by 2 bases, with 16 bases left in between. The CDR3 protein is CASRTSYRGNQPQHF. CDR3 nucleotides: TGTGCCAGTCGTACCTCCTACAGGGGCAATCAGCCCCAGCATTTT.

The chain joins TRBV5-1 to TRBJ2-3; TRBD2 agrees at 8 bases. Germline loops: CDR1 SGHRS, CDR2 YFSETQ. The length of the CDR3 is 16 residues. V trimming: 2 bases; J trimming: 0 bases; junction bases outside the gene matches: 5. The CDR3 spells CASSFLAGTSTDTQYF. The CDR3 bases are TGCGCCAGCAGCTTCCTAGCGGGTACTAGCACAGATACGCAGTATTTT.